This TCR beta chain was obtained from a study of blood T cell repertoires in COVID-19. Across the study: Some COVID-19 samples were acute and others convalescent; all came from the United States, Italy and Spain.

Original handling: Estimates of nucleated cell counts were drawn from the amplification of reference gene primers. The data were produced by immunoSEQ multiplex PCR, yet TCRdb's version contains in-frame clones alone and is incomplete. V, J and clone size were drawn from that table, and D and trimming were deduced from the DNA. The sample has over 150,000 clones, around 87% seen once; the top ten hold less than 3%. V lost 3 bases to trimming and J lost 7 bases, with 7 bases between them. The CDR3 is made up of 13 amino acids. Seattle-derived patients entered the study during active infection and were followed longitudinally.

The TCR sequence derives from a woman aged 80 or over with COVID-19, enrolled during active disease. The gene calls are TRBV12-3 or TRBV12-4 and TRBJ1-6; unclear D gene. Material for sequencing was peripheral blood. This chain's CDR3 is CASSLTQNSPLHF. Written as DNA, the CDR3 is TGTGCCAGCAGTTTGACACAGAATTCACCCCTCCACTTT.